This T cell receptor beta chain is drawn from a study of blood T cell repertoires in COVID-19. About the research overall: Acute and convalescent COVID-19 specimens originated in the United States, Italy and Spain.

This clone was seen once. Here immunoSEQ multiplex PCR was the method, and the copy in TCRdb shows in-frame clones only, minus some. The profile shows around 140,000 clones, around 84% of them singletons. CDR1 and CDR2 from the germline V gene are DFQATT and SNEGSKA (reference sequence). Losses at the gene ends were 3 bases for V and 3 bases for J; bases not matched to a gene: 10. The CDR3 consists of 16 residues. This chain uses TRBV20-1 with TRBJ2-1; 8 bases are a match to TRBD2. The specimen sequenced was peripheral blood. This receptor was identified in a human donor with acute or convalescent COVID-19. The donor label of this sample is uncertain. The DNA for the CDR3 is TGCAGTGCTAGTAACTCCCGGGGGGGCCTCTACAATGAGCAGTTCTTC. Protein product: CSASNSRGGLYNEQFF.